This T cell receptor (beta chain) was retrieved from a study of CD8+ T cells in alopecia areata. Extraction and reverse transcription of RNA yielded cDNA as the sequencing template. Profiled with immunoSEQ multiplex PCR; TCRdb holds only in-frame clones, not every one. This repertoire shows 150,000 to 200,000 clones, 60% found once; its top ten account for over 1%. CDR3 length equals 15 residues. The germline V gene encodes CDR1 SGHTA and CDR2 FQGNSA. Trimming removed 5 bases from V and 1 base from J, with 12 bases in between. Treatment in this sample: oral pan-JAK inhibitor, 5-10 mg twice daily. The source material was CD4+ T cells sorted from blood, sampled at week 24, from a patient treated with tofacitinib. This TCR was recovered from a human donor with alopecia areata. This chain connects TRBV7-2 to TRBJ2-1; no reliable D call. This CDR3 is CASSRRWRSYNEQFF. CDR3 DNA sequence: TGTGCCAGCAGCCGAAGGTGGAGATCCTACAATGAGCAGTTCTTC.